This is a list of T cell receptor beta chains from one sample in a study of blood T cell repertoires in COVID-19. Assay: immunoSEQ multiplex PCR; the TCRdb copy retains only in-frame clones and omits some. The repertoire includes tens of thousands of clones, approximately 86% of them detected once, and roughly 14% sits in the top ten. Sample: peripheral blood. The origin of the receptors is a male donor with acute or convalescent COVID-19. Each CDR3 is given without its conserved first and last residue. Each record gives: V gene, J gene, CDR3 protein.

TRBV6-5	TRBJ2-2	ASSPRTGPGELF
TRBV2	TRBJ2-5	ASMGGETQY
TRBV7-2	TRBJ1-4	ASSLGTGRTEKLF
TRBV7-9	TRBJ1-5	ASGTGQTMPQH
TRBV9	TRBJ2-6	ASSEDRGNSGANVLT
TRBV19	TRBJ2-1	ASSPLTRAEQF
TRBV18	TRBJ1-1	ASSPRGGANTEAF
TRBV5-1	TRBJ1-1	ASSLDGGMNTEAF
TRBV6-4	TRBJ1-4	ASSLQGATNEKLF
TRBV11-3	TRBJ2-3	ASSLDGLAGGDTQY
TRBV19	TRBJ2-5	ASSKARGVETQY
TRBV7-6	TRBJ1-4	ASSSRQIANEKLF
TRBV18	TRBJ1-4	ASSPQGTDEKLF
TRBV6-5	TRBJ2-7	ASSPGQTYEQY
TRBV6-2/TRBV6-3	TRBJ1-2	ASSSAGGRGIYGYT
TRBV6-2/TRBV6-3	TRBJ1-2	ASSTIQGNYGYT